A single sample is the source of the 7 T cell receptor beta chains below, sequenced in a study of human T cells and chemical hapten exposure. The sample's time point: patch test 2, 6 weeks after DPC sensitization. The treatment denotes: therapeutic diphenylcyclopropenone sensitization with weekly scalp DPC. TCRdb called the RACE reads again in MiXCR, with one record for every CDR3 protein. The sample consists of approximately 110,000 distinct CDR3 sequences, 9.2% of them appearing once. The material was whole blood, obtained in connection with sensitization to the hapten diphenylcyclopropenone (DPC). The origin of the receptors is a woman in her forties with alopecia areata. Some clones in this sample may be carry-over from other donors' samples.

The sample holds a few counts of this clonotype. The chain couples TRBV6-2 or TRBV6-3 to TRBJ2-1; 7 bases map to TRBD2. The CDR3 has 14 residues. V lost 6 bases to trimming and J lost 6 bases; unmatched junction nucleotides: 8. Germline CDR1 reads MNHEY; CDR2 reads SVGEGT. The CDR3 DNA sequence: TGTGCCAGCAGAAACGGGGGGACCGGCAATGAGCAGTTCTTC. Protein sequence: CASRNGGTGNEQFF.

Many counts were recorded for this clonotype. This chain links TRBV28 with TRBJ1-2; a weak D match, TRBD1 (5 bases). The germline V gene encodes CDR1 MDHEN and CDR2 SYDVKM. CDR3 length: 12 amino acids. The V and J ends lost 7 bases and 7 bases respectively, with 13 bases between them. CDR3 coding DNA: TGTGCCAGCAAACCAGGGAAGTCTGGCTACACCTTC. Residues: CASKPGKSGYTF.

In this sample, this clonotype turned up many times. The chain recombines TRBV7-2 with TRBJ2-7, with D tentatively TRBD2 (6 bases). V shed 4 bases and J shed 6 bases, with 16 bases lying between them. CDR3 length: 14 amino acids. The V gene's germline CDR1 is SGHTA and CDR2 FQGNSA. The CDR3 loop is CASSSPGGVVEQYF. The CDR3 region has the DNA TGTGCCAGCAGCTCCCCCGGGGGAGTGGTCGAGCAGTACTTC.

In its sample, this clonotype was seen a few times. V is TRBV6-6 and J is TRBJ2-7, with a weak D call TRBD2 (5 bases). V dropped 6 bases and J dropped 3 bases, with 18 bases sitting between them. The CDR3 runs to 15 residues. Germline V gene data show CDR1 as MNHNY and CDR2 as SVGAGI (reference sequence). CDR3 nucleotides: TGTGCCAGCAGGACCGGGGTTCGGCAGAGCTACGAGCAGTACTTC. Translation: CASRTGVRQSYEQYF.

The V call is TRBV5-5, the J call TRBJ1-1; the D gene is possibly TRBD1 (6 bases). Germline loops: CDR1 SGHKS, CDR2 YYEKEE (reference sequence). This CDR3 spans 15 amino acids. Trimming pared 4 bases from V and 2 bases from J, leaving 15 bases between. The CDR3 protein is CASSSHGGPNTEAFF. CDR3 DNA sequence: TGTGCCAGCAGCAGTCATGGGGGCCCCAACACTGAAGCTTTCTTT. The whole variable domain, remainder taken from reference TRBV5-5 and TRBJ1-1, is DAGVTQSPTHLIKTRGQQVTLRCSPISGHKSVSWYQQVLGQGPQFIFQYYEKEERGRGNFPDRFSARQFPNYSSELNVNALLLGDSALYLCASSSHGGPNTEAFFGQGTRLTVV.

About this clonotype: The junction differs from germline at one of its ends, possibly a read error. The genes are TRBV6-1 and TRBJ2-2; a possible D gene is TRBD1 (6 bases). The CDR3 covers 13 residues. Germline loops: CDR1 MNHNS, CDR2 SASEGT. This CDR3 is CVSSDRFAGELFF. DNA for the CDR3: TGTGTCAGCAGTGACAGGTTCGCCGGGGAGCTGTTTTTT.

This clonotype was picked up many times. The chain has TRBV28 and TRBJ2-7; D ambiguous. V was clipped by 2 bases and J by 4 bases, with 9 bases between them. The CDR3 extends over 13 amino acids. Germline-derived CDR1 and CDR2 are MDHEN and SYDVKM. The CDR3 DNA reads TGTGCCAGCAGTTTACATCCACGATACGAGCAGTACTTC. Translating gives CASSLHPRYEQYF.